The 21 T cell receptor beta chains presented below share a single source sample, sequenced in a study of blood T cell repertoires in COVID-19. Some clones are missing from TCRdb's copy, which holds only in-frame ones; the method was immunoSEQ multiplex PCR. The sample contains about 280,000 clones, around 85% of which appear only once. The sample taken for sequencing was peripheral blood. Receptors were obtained from a young woman who had recovered from COVID-19.

The chain uses TRBV6-2 or TRBV6-3 and TRBJ2-3; TRBD2 is a possible D gene (6 bases). The germline V and J ends were trimmed by 2 bases and 2 bases, with 14 bases remaining between them. CDR1 is MNHEY and CDR2 is SVGEGT in the germline V gene. CDR3 length equals 16 residues. For the CDR3, the DNA is TGTGCCAGCAGTTACCCTATTAGCGGATTCACAGATACGCAGTATTTT. Protein sequence: CASSYPISGFTDTQYF.

The chain employs TRBV6-6 and TRBJ2-1; 8 nucleotides agree with TRBD2. Germline loops: CDR1 MNHNY, CDR2 SVGAGI (reference sequence). The CDR3 is made up of 11 amino acids. Trimming cost V 4 bases and J 12 bases; bases outside gene matches: 2. The CDR3: CASSLAGRQFF. CDR3 sequence (DNA): TGTGCCAGCAGTTTAGCGGGAAGGCAGTTCTTC.

In regard to this clone: The germline gene is not matched at one end of the junction; a read error may be the cause. V is TRBV18 and J is TRBJ2-1, with a tentative D call TRBD1 (6 bases). Per the germline V gene, CDR1 is KGHSH and CDR2 is LQKENI. The CDR3 runs to 14 residues. The CDR3 region has the DNA TGTGCCAGCTCACAGAGCAAAGAGGGGGTCGAGCGGTTCTTC. This sequence encodes CASSQSKEGVERFF.

The rearrangement uses TRBV6-5 and TRBJ1-4; possible D gene TRBD1, 6 bases. V lost 10 bases to trimming and J lost 5 bases, with 17 bases between them. This CDR3 contains 14 residues. Germline-derived CDR1 and CDR2 are MNHEY and SVGAGI. The CDR3 reads CATTPGQPNEKLFF. The DNA of the CDR3 is TGTGCCACCACTCCGGGACAACCAAATGAAAAACTGTTTTTT.

V gene TRBV15 combines with J gene TRBJ2-3, with 9 bases that match TRBD2. Germline V gene sequence: CDR1 LNHNV, CDR2 YYDKDF (reference sequence). The CDR3 extends over 17 amino acids. With V trimmed by 7 bases and J by 3 bases, 14 bases remained unmatched. The CDR3 DNA sequence: TGTGCCACCAACCAGAGATGGAGCGGGGGGAAGACAGATACGCAGTATTTT. It specifies CATNQRWSGGKTDTQYF.

The chain has TRBV5-1 and TRBJ2-1, with 10 bases lining up with TRBD2. V lost 3 bases to trimming and J lost 2 bases; unmatched junction nucleotides: 2. The CDR3 has 15 residues. From germline, CDR1 is SGHRS and CDR2 YFSETQ. CDR3 amino acids: CASSSTSGPYNEQFF. CDR3 DNA: TGCGCCAGCAGCTCGACTAGCGGGCCCTACAATGAGCAGTTCTTC.

The chain recombines TRBV7-2 with TRBJ2-7; perhaps TRBD1 as D (5 bases). V lost 5 bases and J 7 bases, leaving 9 bases between the germline ends. The CDR3 is made up of 11 amino acids. CDR1 and CDR2 (germline): SGHTA, FQGNSA. This chain's CDR3 is CASSPAGEQYF. The CDR3 DNA reads TGTGCCAGCAGCCCCGCAGGGGAGCAGTACTTC.

The chain combines TRBV6-5 with TRBJ2-7, with 12 nucleotides matching TRBD2. The CDR3 has 15 residues. Germline V CDR1 and CDR2: MNHEY, SVGAGI. Germline trimming cut 5 bases from V and 2 bases from J; bases unmatched to any gene: 4. The CDR3 DNA reads as TGTGCCAGCAGTCCGTGGACTAGCGGGGCCTACGAGCAGTACTTC. It codes for CASSPWTSGAYEQYF.

This chain connects TRBV11-2 to TRBJ1-6; 7 bases align to TRBD1. The V and J ends lost 5 bases and 7 bases, in that order; junction bases with no gene match: 8. Per the germline V gene, CDR1 is SGHAT and CDR2 is FQNNGV. This CDR3 has 15 residues. The CDR3 DNA follows: TGTGCCAGCAGCCTACGACAGGGAAAGAATTCACCCCTCCACTTT. Amino acids: CASSLRQGKNSPLHF.

In this sample, this clone turned up a few times. This rearrangement joins TRBV7-2 to TRBJ1-1; 7 bases agree with TRBD1. The CDR3 loop spans 15 amino acids. Looked up from germline, CDR1 is SGHTA and CDR2 is FQGNSA. Trimming cost V 5 bases and J 5 bases; bases outside gene matches: 11. The CDR3 DNA follows: TGTGCCAGCAGCCCCCGACAGGGAGGAGCTACTGAAGCTTTCTTT. Protein product: CASSPRQGGATEAFF.

The J gene is TRBJ2-7, the V gene TRBV12-3 or TRBV12-4; maybe TRBD2 (5 bases). This CDR3 is 12 amino acids long. V lost 2 bases, J lost 4 bases, and 6 bases lay in between. The DNA for the CDR3 is TGTGCCAGCAGTTTACGGGGATACGAGCAGTACTTC. Translated, it gives CASSLRGYEQYF.

The rearrangement links TRBV7-2 to TRBJ2-5, with TRBD1 matching 8 bases. Trimming removed 0 bases from V and 7 bases from J; junction bases left unmatched: 7. This CDR3 contains 15 residues. Germline values: CDR1 SGHTA, CDR2 FQGNSA. The CDR3 bases are TGTGCCAGCAGCTTAGCCCGGACAGGGAAGTCGACCCAGTACTTC. Its protein product is CASSLARTGKSTQYF.

This clone was counted a single time. This sequence joins TRBV5-1 and TRBJ1-6; perhaps TRBD1 as D (5 bases). Trimming pared 2 bases from V and 5 bases from J, leaving 11 bases between. CDR1 and CDR2 (germline): SGHRS, YFSETQ. The CDR3 contains 15 residues. The CDR3 DNA reads TGCGCCAGCAGCTTAGAAGGGGCCGATAATTCACCCCTCCACTTT. Its protein is CASSLEGADNSPLHF.

The chain is built from TRBV15 and TRBJ2-6; D gene ambiguous. Germline V gene data show CDR1 as LNHNV and CDR2 as YYDKDF (reference sequence). Trimming cost V 3 bases and J 0 bases, with 6 bases left between them. The CDR3 length is 15 residues. The CDR3 region is CATSRRLSGANVLTF. Here the CDR3 DNA reads TGTGCCACCAGCAGGAGGCTCTCTGGGGCCAACGTCCTGACTTTC.

The chain couples TRBV2 to TRBJ2-5; possibly TRBD1 for D (6 bases). With 6 bases removed from V and 4 bases from J, the gap between germline ends came to 15 bases. This CDR3 region has 14 residues. Germline V gene data show CDR1 as SNHLY and CDR2 as FYNNEI. As DNA, the CDR3 is TGTGCCAGCAGCGGCTCACAGGGATCAGAGACCCAGTACTTC. Encoded protein: CASSGSQGSETQYF.

The genes are TRBV7-9 and TRBJ1-4; D perhaps matches TRBD1 (6 bases). This CDR3 has 14 residues. V lost 5 bases to trimming and J lost 6 bases, with 13 bases between them. Germline values: CDR1 SEHNR, CDR2 FQNEAQ (reference sequence). CDR3 coding DNA: TGTGCCAGCAGCACCCGGACAGAGGATGAAAAACTGTTTTTT. It encodes CASSTRTEDEKLFF.

The CDR3: CAAGNEQFF. The CDR3 DNA follows: TGTGCCGCCGGCAATGAGCAGTTCTTC. The chain uses TRBV27 and TRBJ2-1; D not certain. The CDR3 spans 9 residues. Germline values: CDR1 MNHEY, CDR2 SMNVEV (reference sequence). With 11 bases removed from V and 6 bases from J, the gap between germline ends came to 5 bases.

The chain links TRBV7-9 to TRBJ1-1; 9 bases match TRBD1. Germline CDR1 and CDR2: SEHNR and FQNEAQ (reference sequence). CDR3 length equals 13 residues. V lost 6 bases, J lost 8 bases, and 7 bases stayed unmatched. DNA for the CDR3: TGTGCCAGCAGTCCGGCGACAGGGGGAGAAGCTTTCTTT. Translating it yields CASSPATGGEAFF. The whole variable domain, remainder taken from reference TRBV7-9 and TRBJ1-1, is DTGVSQNPRHKITKRGQNVTFRCDPISEHNRLYWYRQTLGQGPEFLTYFQNEAQLEKSRLLSDRFSAERPKGSFSTLEIQRTEQGDSAMYLCASSPATGGEAFFGQGTRLTVV.

This chain joins TRBV5-4 and TRBJ1-1; TRBD1 matches at 8 bases. Germline V gene lookup returns CDR1 SGHNT and CDR2 YYREEE (reference sequence). The CDR3 length is 18 residues. Trimming at V came to 2 bases and at J to 0 bases, leaving 12 bases not matched to a gene. The CDR3 region has the DNA TGTGCCAGCAGCTTCCCGGGCAGGGGGCTCGGGGTGAACACTGAAGCTTTCTTT. Its protein is CASSFPGRGLGVNTEAFF.

This chain connects TRBV7-9 to TRBJ2-6; 7 bases fit TRBD2. The CDR3 runs to 19 residues. With 5 bases clipped from V and 3 bases from J, the junction kept 16 bases outside the gene matches. CDR1 SEHNR and CDR2 FQNEAQ come from the germline V gene (reference sequence). CDR3 coding DNA: TGTGCCAGCAGCCCCACTTTTGGAGCGGGACGTGTTGGGGCCAACGTCCTGACTTTC. Translating it yields CASSPTFGAGRVGANVLTF.

V is TRBV7-9 and J is TRBJ2-2, with 10 positions matching TRBD1. The germline CDR1 and CDR2 sequences are SEHNR and FQNEAQ (reference sequence). The V segment lost 4 bases and the J segment 1 base; nucleotides outside the gene matches: 12. This CDR3 region has 19 residues. The CDR3 loop is CASSSQWWDRGENTGELFF. The DNA for the CDR3 is TGTGCCAGCAGCTCACAATGGTGGGACAGGGGCGAGAACACCGGGGAGCTGTTTTTT.